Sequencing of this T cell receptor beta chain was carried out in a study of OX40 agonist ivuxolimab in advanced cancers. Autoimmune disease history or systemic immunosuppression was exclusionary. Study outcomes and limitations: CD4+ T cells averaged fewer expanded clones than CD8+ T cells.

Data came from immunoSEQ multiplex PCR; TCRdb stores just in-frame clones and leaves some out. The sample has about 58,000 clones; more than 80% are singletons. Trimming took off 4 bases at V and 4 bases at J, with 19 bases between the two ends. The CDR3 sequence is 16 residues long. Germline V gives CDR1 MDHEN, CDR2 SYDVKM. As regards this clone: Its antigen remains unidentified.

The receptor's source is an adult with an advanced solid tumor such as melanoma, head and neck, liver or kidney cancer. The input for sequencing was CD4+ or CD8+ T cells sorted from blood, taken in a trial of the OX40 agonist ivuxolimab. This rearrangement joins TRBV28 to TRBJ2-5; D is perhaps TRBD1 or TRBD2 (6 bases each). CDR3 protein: CASSSPGGPTRETQYF. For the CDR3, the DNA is TGTGCCAGCAGTTCCCCCGGGGGCCCCACCCGAGAGACCCAGTACTTC.